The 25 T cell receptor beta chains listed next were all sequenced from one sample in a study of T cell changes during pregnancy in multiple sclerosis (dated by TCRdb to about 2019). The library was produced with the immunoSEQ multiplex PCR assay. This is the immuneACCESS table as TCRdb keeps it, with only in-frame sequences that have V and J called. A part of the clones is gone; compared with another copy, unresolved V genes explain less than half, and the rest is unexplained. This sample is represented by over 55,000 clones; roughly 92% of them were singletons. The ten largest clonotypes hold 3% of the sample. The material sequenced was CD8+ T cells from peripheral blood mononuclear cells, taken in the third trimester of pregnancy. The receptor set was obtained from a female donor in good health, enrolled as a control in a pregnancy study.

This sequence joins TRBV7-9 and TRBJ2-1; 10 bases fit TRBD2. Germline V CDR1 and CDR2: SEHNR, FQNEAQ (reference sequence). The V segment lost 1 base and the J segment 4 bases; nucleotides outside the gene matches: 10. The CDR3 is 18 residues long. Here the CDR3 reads CASSLGRSSGGVYNEQFF. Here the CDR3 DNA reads TGTGCCAGCAGCTTAGGGCGTTCGAGCGGGGGGGTTTACAATGAGCAGTTCTTC. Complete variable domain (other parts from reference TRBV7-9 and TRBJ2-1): DTGVSQNPRHKITKRGQNVTFRCDPISEHNRLYWYRQTLGQGPEFLTYFQNEAQLEKSRLLSDRFSAERPKGSFSTLEIQRTEQGDSAMYLCASSLGRSSGGVYNEQFFGPGTRLTVL.

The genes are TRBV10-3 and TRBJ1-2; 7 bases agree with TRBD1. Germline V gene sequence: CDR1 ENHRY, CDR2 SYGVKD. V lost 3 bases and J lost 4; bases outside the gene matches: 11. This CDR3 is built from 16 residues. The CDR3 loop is CAISDPRQGLFYGYTF. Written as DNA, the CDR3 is TGTGCCATCAGTGACCCCCGACAGGGACTGTTCTATGGCTACACCTTC.

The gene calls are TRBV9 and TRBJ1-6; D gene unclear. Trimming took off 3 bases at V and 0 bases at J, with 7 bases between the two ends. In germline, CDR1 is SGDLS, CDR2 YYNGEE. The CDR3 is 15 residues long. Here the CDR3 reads CASSAPSSYNSPLHF. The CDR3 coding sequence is TGTGCCAGCAGCGCCCCCAGCTCCTATAATTCACCCCTCCACTTT.

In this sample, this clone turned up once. This CDR3 reads CASSLARDGESYTF. The CDR3 DNA is TGTGCCAGCAGCCTGGCCAGGGATGGCGAGAGCTACACCTTC. This chain uses TRBV5-6 with TRBJ1-2; D is perhaps TRBD1 (5 bases). The CDR3 is 14 amino acids. Trimming pared 4 bases from V and 9 bases from J, leaving 19 bases between. CDR1 SGHDT and CDR2 YYEEEE come from the germline V gene.

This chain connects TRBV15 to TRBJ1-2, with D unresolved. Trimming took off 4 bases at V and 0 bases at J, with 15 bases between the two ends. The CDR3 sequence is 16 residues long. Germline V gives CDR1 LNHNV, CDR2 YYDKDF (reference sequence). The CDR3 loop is CATSIFPAGANYGYTF. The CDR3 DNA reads TGTGCCACCAGCATTTTCCCCGCAGGCGCTAACTATGGCTACACCTTC.

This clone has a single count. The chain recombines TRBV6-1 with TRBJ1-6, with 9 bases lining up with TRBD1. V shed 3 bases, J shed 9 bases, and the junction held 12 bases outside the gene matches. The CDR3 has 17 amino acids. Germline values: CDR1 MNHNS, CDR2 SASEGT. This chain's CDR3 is CASSDFFYRGQGSPLHF. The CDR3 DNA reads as TGTGCCAGCAGTGATTTCTTTTACAGGGGGCAAGGTTCACCCCTCCACTTT.

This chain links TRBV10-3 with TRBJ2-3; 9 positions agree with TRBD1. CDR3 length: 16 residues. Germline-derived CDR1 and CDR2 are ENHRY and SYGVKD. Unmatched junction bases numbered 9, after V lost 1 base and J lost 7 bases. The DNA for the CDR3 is TGTGCCATCAGTGAGTTCCGAGACAGGGGGACAAATACGCAGTATTTT. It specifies CAISEFRDRGTNTQYF.

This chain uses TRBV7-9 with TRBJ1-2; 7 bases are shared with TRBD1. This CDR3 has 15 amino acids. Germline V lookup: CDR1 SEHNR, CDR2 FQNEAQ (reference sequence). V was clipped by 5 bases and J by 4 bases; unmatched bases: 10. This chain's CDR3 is CASSHQDRLRYGYTF. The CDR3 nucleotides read TGTGCCAGCAGCCATCAGGACAGGCTCCGCTATGGCTACACCTTC.

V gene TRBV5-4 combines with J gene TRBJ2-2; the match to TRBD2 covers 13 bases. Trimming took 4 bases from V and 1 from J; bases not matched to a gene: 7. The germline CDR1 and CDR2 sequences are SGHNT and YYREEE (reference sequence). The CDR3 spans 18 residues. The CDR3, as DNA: TGTGCCAGCAGCCCCTTGGGACTAGCGGGGCGGAACACCGGGGAGCTGTTTTTT. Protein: CASSPLGLAGRNTGELFF. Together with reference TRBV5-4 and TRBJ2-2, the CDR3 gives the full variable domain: ETGVTQSPTHLIKTRGQQVTLRCSSQSGHNTVSWYQQALGQGPQFIFQYYREEENGRGNFPPRFSGLQFPNYSSELNVNALELDDSALYLCASSPLGLAGRNTGELFFGEGSRLTVL.

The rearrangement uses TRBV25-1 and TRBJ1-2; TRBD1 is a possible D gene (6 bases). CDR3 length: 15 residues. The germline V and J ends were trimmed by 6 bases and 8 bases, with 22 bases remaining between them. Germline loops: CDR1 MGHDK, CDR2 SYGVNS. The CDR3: CASSTWGGRDGGYTF. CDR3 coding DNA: TGTGCCAGCAGCACTTGGGGGGGGCGCGATGGGGGCTACACCTTC.

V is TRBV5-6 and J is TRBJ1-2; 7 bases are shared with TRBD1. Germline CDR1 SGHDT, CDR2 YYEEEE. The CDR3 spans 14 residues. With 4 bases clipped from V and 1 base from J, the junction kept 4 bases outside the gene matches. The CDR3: CASSQDRNNYGYTF. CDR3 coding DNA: TGTGCCAGCAGCCAGGACAGGAATAACTATGGCTACACCTTC.

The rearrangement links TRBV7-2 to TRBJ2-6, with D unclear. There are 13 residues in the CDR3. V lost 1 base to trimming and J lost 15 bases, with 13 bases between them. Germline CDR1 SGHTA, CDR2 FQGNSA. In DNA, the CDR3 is TGTGCCAGCAGCTTAGTCCAGGATGTTGACCTGACTTTC. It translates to CASSLVQDVDLTF.

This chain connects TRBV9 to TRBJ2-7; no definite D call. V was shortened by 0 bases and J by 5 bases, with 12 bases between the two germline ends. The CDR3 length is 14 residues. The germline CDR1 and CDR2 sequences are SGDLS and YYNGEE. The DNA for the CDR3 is TGTGCCAGCAGCGTAGGGTCAGGCCCCAACGAGCAGTACTTC. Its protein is CASSVGSGPNEQYF.

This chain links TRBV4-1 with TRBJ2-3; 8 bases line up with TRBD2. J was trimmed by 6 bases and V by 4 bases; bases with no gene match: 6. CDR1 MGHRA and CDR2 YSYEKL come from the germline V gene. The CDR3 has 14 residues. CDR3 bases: TGCGCCAGCAGCCCGAACCCTAGCGGGGATACGCAGTATTTT. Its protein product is CASSPNPSGDTQYF.

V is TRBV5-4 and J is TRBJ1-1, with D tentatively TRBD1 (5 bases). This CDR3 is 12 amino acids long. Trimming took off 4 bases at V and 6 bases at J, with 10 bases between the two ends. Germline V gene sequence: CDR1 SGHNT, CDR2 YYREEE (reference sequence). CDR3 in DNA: TGTGCCAGCAGCCCGGGGGGGGCTGAAGCTTTCTTT. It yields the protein CASSPGGAEAFF.

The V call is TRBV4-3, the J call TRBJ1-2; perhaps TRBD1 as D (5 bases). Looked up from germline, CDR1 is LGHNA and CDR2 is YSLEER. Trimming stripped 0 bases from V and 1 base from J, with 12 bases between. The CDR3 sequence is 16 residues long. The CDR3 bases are TGCGCCAGCAGCCAAGATCACAGGACACTTAACTATGGCTACACCTTC. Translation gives CASSQDHRTLNYGYTF.

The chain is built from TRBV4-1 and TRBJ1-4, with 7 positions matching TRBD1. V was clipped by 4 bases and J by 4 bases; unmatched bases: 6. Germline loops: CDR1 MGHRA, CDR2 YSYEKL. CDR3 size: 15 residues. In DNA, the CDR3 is TGCGCCAGCAGCCTTCACCGGGACAGTAATGAAAAACTGTTTTTT. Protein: CASSLHRDSNEKLFF.

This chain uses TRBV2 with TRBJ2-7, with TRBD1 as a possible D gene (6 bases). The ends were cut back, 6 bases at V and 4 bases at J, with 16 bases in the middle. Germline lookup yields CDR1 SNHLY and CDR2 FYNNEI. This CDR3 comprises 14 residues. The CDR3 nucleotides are TGTGCCAGCAGAACACAGGGAGTGCGGTACGAGCAGTACTTC. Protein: CASRTQGVRYEQYF.

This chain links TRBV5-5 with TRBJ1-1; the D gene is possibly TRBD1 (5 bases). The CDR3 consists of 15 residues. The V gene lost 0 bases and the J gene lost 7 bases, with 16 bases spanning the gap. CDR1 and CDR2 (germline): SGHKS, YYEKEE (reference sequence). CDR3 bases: TGTGCCAGCAGCTTGGACAGGACACCACAATTTGAAGCTTTCTTT. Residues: CASSLDRTPQFEAFF.

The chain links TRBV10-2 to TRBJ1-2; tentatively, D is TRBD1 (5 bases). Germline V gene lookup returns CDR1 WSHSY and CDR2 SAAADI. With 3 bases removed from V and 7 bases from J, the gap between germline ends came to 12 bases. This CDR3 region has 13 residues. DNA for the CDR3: TGCGCCAGCAGTGACAGGGTAGAGCGTGGCTACACCTTC. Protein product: CASSDRVERGYTF.

DNA of the CDR3: TGTGCCAGCAGCTTGACAGGGGAACATGGCTACACCTTC. This encodes CASSLTGEHGYTF. The chain joins TRBV6-6 to TRBJ1-2, with 8 nucleotides matching TRBD1. This CDR3 has 13 residues. Trimming cost V 6 bases and J 6 bases; bases outside gene matches: 6. The germline V gene has CDR1 MNHNY and CDR2 SVGAGI (reference sequence).

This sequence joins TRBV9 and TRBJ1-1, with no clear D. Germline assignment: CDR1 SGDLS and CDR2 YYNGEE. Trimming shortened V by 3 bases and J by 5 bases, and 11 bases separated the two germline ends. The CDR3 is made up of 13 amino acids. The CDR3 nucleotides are TGTGCCAGCAGCGGAAACGCGGCAACTGAAGCTTTCTTT. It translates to CASSGNAATEAFF.

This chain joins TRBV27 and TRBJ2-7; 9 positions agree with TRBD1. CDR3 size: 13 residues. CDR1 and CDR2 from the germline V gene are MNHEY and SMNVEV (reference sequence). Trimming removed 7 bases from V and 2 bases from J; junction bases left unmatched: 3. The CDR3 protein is CASTGQGPYEQYF. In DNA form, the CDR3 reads TGTGCCAGCACGGGACAGGGCCCCTACGAGCAGTACTTC.

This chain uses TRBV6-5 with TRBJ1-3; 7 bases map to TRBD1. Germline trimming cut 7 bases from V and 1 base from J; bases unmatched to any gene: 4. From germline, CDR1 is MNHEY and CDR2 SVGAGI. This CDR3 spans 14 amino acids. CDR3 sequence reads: CASKQGSSGNTIYF. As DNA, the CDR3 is TGTGCCAGCAAACAGGGGAGTTCTGGAAACACCATATATTTT.

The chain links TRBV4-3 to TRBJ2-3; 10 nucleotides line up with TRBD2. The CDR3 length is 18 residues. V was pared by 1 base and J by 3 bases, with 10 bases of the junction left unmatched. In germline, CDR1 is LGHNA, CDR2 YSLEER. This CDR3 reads CASSQVTSGEGGTDTQYF. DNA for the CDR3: TGCGCCAGCAGCCAAGTAACTAGCGGGGAAGGGGGTACAGATACGCAGTATTTT.